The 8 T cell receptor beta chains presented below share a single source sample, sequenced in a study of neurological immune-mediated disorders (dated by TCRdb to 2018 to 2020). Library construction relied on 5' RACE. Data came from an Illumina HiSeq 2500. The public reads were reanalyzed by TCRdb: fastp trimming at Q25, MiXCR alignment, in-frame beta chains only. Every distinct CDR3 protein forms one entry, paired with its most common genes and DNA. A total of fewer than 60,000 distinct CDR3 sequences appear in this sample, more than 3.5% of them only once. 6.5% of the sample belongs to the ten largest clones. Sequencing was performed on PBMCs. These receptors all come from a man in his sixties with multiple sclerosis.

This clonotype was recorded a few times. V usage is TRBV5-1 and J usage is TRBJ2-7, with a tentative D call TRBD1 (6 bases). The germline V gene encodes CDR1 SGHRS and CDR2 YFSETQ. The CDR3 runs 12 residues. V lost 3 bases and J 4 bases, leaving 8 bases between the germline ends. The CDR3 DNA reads TGCGCCAGCAGCTCGGACAGATACGAGCAGTACTTC. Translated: CASSSDRYEQYF.

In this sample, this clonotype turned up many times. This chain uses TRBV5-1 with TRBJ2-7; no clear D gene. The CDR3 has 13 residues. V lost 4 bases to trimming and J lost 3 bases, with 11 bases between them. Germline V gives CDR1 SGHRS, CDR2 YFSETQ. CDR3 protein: CASSHNSDYEQYF. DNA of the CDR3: TGCGCCAGCAGCCATAACTCGGACTACGAGCAGTACTTC.

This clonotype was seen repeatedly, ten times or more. In DNA form, the CDR3 reads TGCAGTGCGAGAAAGACGAACACTGAAGCTTTCTTT. Protein product: CSARKTNTEAFF. This chain connects TRBV20-1 to TRBJ1-1, with D uncertain. CDR3 length: 12 amino acids. Germline loops: CDR1 DFQATT, CDR2 SNEGSKA (reference sequence). Trimming took off 6 bases at V and 1 base at J, with 9 bases between the two ends.

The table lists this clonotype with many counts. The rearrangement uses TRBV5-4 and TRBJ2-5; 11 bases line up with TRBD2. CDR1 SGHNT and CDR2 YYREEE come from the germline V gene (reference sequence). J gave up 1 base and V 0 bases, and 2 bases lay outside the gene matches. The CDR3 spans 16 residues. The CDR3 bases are TGTGCCAGCAGCTTGGGGACTAGCGGGTTCCAAGAGACCCAGTACTTC. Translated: CASSLGTSGFQETQYF.

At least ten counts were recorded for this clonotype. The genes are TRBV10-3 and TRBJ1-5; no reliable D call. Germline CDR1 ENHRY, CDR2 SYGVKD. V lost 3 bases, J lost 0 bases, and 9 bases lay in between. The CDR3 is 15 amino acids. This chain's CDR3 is CAISEGQYSNQPQHF. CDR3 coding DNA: TGTGCCATCAGTGAAGGGCAGTATAGCAATCAGCCCCAGCATTTT.

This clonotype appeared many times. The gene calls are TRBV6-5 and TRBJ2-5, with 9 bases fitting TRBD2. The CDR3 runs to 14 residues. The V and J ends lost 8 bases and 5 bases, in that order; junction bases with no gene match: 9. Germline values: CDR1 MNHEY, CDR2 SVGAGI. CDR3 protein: CASHISGSGETQYF. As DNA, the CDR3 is TGTGCCAGCCATATTAGCGGGAGTGGCGAGACCCAGTACTTC.

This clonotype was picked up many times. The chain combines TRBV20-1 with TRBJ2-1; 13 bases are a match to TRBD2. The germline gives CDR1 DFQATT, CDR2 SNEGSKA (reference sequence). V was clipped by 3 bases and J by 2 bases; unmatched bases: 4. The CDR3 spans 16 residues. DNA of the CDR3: TGCAGTGCTAGCCGACTAGCGGGGGGTCCCTACAATGAGCAGTTCTTC. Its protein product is CSASRLAGGPYNEQFF.

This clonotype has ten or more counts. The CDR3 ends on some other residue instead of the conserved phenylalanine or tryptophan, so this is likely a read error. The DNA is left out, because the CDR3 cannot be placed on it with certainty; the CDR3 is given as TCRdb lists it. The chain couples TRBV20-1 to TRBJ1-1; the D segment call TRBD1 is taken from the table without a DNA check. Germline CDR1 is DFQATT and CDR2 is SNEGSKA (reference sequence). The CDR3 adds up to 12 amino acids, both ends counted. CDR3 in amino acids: CSAEDGTGALGL.